A selection of T cell receptor beta chains follows, all from one sample in a study of blood T cell repertoires in COVID-19. The table came from immunoSEQ multiplex PCR; TCRdb's copy has only in-frame clones and leaves some out. The table lists a few hundred thousand clones, 65% to 85% of them singletons, with roughly 1.3% in the top ten. The sequencing sample was made of peripheral blood. These receptor sequences come from a woman in her 30s with COVID-19, enrolled during active disease. Each CDR3 is given with its conserved first and last residue. The D gene is left open where the match is weak.

D: TRBD1
V: TRBV5-1
CDR3: CASRIPGQGNYGYTF

D: -
V: TRBV7-3
CDR3: CASSLIPENNEQFF

D: TRBD2
V: TRBV19
CDR3: CASMPSGSTEQFF

D: TRBD1
V: TRBV10-3
CDR3: CAIKGQDSYEQYF

D: TRBD1
V: TRBV6-6
CDR3: CASSPRTGGLLDSNQPQHF

D: -
V: TRBV25-1
CDR3: CASSEPGDRTYEQYF

D: -
V: TRBV16
CDR3: CASSLTEYGEAFF

D: TRBD1
V: TRBV10-3
CDR3: CAISESGTGGDQPQHF

D: -
V: TRBV12-3/TRBV12-4
CDR3: CASSGATDTQYF

D: -
V: TRBV5-1
CDR3: CASSFQAVPDTQYF

D: -
V: TRBV4-2
CDR3: CASSQEWASESSYEQYF

D: TRBD1
V: TRBV6-6
CDR3: CASSYSGQYNEQFF

D: -
V: TRBV18
CDR3: CASSQGMNTEAFF

D: TRBD1
V: TRBV10-3
CDR3: CAIKRQGAVEAFF

D: -
V: TRBV27
CDR3: CASSLKGDTEAFF

D: -
V: TRBV7-8
CDR3: CASSPTGGGGAGVGNQPQHF

D: -
V: TRBV5-1
CDR3: CASSLDRTLGGELFF

D: TRBD1
V: TRBV28
CDR3: CASSSPDRVEYF

D: -
V: TRBV10-3
CDR3: CAISDPDLQETQYF

D: -
V: TRBV28
CDR3: CASSLQGPSNQPQHF

D: TRBD2
V: TRBV19
CDR3: CASSIGAGGSSYNEQFF

D: TRBD1
V: TRBV29-1
CDR3: CSVAYRGLNYGYTF

D: -
V: TRBV2
CDR3: CASGPQGLNQPQHF

D: -
V: TRBV7-6
CDR3: CASSLPPGEGHREQYF

D: -
V: TRBV27
CDR3: CASSFGGVETDTQYF

D: -
V: TRBV9
CDR3: CASSVSGSNQPQHF

D: -
V: TRBV6-2/TRBV6-3
CDR3: CASSQGFPGELFF

D: TRBD2
V: TRBV2
CDR3: CASSHTSASSTDTQYF

D: -
V: TRBV15
CDR3: CATSRDVGGGQPQHF

D: -
V: TRBV7-8
CDR3: CASSPSRAQQHTIYF

D: TRBD2
V: TRBV2
CDR3: CASSEGTSRFF

D: TRBD2
V: TRBV18
CDR3: CASSLAGEGAGELFF

D: -
V: TRBV19
CDR3: CASSYQGLLPYEQYF

D: -
V: TRBV6-5
CDR3: CASVEELNTEAFF

D: -
V: TRBV12-5
CDR3: CASGLVRGNYGYTF

D: -
V: TRBV5-4
CDR3: CASSFPGTYEQYF

D: -
V: TRBV9
CDR3: CASSSSRNNEQFF

D: -
V: TRBV18
CDR3: CASSLSRGGGQYF

D: -
V: TRBV28
CDR3: CASTGHLNTGELFF

D: -
V: TRBV2
CDR3: CASTYRDSREKLFF